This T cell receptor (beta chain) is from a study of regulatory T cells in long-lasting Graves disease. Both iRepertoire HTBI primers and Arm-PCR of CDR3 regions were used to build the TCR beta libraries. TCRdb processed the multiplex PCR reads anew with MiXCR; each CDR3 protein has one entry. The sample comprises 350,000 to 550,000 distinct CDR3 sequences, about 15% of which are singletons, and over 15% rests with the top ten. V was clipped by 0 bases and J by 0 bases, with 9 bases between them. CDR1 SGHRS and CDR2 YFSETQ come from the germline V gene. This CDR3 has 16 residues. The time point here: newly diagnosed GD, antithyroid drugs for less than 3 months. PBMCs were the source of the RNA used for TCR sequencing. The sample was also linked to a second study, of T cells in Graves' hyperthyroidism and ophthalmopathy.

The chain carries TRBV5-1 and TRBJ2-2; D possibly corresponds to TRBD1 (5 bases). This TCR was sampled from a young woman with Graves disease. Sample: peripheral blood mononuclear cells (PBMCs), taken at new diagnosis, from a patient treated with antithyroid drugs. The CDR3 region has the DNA TGCGCCAGCAGCTTGGGGGGCAGGTCGAACACCGGGGAGCTGTTTTTT. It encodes CASSLGGRSNTGELFF.